The TCR beta chain described here comes from a study of radiotherapy plus CTLA-4 blockade in lung cancer. Produced via immunoSEQ multiplex PCR; TCRdb's table is partial and in-frame only. The table shows tens of thousands of clones, with around 90% occurring only once. This clone was found once. The CDR3 extends over 15 amino acids. The V end lost 5 bases, the J end lost 3 bases, and 15 bases lay between the germline ends. Germline V gene data show CDR1 as SNHLY and CDR2 as FYNNEI. This receptor was obtained from a human donor with non-small cell lung cancer that progressed on radiotherapy plus ipilimumab. The input for sequencing was peripheral blood, taken from a patient treated with radiotherapy plus ipilimumab. The J gene is TRBJ2-3, the V gene TRBV2; either TRBD1 or TRBD2 may fit D (6 bases each). This chain's CDR3 is CASSKWGAATDTQYF. DNA of the CDR3: TGTGCCAGCAGTAAGTGGGGGGCAGCGACAGATACGCAGTATTTT.